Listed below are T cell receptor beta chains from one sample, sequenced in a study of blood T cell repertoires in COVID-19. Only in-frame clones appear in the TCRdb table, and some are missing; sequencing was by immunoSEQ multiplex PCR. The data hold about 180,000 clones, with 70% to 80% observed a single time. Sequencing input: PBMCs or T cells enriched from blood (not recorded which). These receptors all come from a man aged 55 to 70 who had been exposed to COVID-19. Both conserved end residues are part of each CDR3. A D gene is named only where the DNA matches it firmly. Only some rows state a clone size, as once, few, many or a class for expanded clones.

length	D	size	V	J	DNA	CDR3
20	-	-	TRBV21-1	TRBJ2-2	TGTGCCAGCAGCAGGGACAGGGAAGGAAGGAGCGGGCTAAACACCGGGGAGCTGTTTTTT	CASSRDREGRSGLNTGELFF
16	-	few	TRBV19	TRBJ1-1	TGTGCCAGTAGTGATCGAAGCGTGGGTCAGTTCAGGGTAGCTTTCTTT	CASSDRSVGQFRVAFF
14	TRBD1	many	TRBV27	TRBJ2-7	TGTGCCAGCAGTTTTCGGACAGGCTATAGCGAGCAGTACTTC	CASSFRTGYSEQYF
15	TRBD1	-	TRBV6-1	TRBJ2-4	TGTGCCAGCAGTGAATTTGGACAGGGAATAGACATTCAGTACTTC	CASSEFGQGIDIQYF
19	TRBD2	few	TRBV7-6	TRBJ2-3	TGTGCCAGCAGGTCCGGGACTGCGACTAGCGGGAGAGGAAGAGATACGCAGTATTTT	CASRSGTATSGRGRDTQYF
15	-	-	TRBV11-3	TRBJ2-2	TGTGCCAGCAGCCCACCCGGGTCCTACACCGGGGAGCTGTTTTTT	CASSPPGSYTGELFF
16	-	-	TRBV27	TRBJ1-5	TGTGCCAGCAGTTTTTCTTCGTCGGGGGGCAATCAGCCCCAGCATTTT	CASSFSSSGGNQPQHF
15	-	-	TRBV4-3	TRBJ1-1	TGCGCCAGCAGCCTGGAGCGGGGGATGAACACTGAAGCTTTCTTT	CASSLERGMNTEAFF
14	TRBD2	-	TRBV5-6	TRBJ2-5	TGTGCCAGCAACGGACTAGCGGGAGGGGAGGTCCAGTACTTC	CASNGLAGGEVQYF
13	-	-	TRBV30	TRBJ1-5	TGTGCCTGGAGTCCCGGGAGAAATCAGCCCCAGCATTTT	CAWSPGRNQPQHF
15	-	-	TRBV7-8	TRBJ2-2	TGTGCCAGCAGCTTGTCAGGGGATGACACCGGGGAGCTGTTTTTT	CASSLSGDDTGELFF
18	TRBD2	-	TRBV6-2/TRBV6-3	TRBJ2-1	TGTGCCAGCAGTTACTCTGGACTAGCGAGTAGCTCCTACAATGAGCAGTTCTTC	CASSYSGLASSSYNEQFF
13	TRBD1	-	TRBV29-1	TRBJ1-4	TGCAGCGTCTCGACAGGGCCGGGAGAAAAACTGTTTTTT	CSVSTGPGEKLFF
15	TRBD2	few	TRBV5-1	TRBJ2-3	TGCGCCAGCAGCTTGCTAGCGGGAGACACAGATACGCAGTATTTT	CASSLLAGDTDTQYF
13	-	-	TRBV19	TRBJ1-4	TGTGCCAGCAGGACTAGGGCTGTGGAAAAACTGTTTTTT	CASRTRAVEKLFF
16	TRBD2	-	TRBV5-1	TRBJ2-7	TGCGCCAGCAGCTTGGATGCTAGCGGAACACCCTACGAGCAGTACTTC	CASSLDASGTPYEQYF
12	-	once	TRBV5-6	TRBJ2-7	TGTGCCAGCAGCTTGGACAACTACGAGCAGTACTTC	CASSLDNYEQYF
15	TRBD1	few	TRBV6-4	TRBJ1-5	TGTGCCAGCAGCCCCGGACAGGGGCAGAATCAGCCCCAGCATTTT	CASSPGQGQNQPQHF
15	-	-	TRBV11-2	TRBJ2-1	TGTGCCAGCAGACCACTTACGGGAGTCCACAATGAGCAGTTCTTC	CASRPLTGVHNEQFF
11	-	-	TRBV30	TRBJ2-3	TGTGCCTGGAGTAGCGGCCCCGCAGGGTATTTT	CAWSSGPAGYF
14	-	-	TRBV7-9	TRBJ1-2	TGTGCCAGCAGCTCACGGGAAAGGCCCTATGGCTACACCTTC	CASSSRERPYGYTF
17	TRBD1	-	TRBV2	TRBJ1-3	TGTGCCAGCAGTGACGGACAGGGAGTAAGCGGTGGAAACACCATATATTTT	CASSDGQGVSGGNTIYF
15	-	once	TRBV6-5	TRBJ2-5	TGTGCCAGCTCCCCAATCATGATGCAGGGAGAGACCCAGTACTTC	CASSPIMMQGETQYF
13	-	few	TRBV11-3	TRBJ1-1	TGTGCCAGCAGCTTTGGACCACAGGGTGAAGCTTTCTTT	CASSFGPQGEAFF
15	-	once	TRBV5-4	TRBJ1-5	TGTGCCAGCAGCTCACAGGGTACGAGCAATCAGCCCCAGCATTTT	CASSSQGTSNQPQHF
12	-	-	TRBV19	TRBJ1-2	TGTGCCAGTAGTATATTAGGGGGTGGCTACACCTTC	CASSILGGGYTF
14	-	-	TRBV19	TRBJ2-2	TGTGCCAGTAGTATAGGAGGGCGGTCCGGGGAGCTGTTTTTT	CASSIGGRSGELFF
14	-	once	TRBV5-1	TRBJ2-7	TGCGCCAGCAGCTTAGTCGGGCAGGGCGGCGAGCAGTACTTC	CASSLVGQGGEQYF
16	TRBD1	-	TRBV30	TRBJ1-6	TGTGCCTGGAGTGTGGTCCCGGGACAGGGGAATTCACCCCTCCACTTT	CAWSVVPGQGNSPLHF
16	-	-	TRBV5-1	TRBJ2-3	TGCGCCAGCAGCTTGGGGGGAGCGACCCTCACAGATACGCAGTATTTT	CASSLGGATLTDTQYF
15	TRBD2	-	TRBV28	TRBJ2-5	TGTGCCAGCAGTTTAAGGCCTAGCGGCCAAGAGACCCAGTACTTC	CASSLRPSGQETQYF
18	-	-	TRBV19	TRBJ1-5	TGTGCCAGTAGTCTCCCAGGACAGTCTCTCTATAGCAATCAGCCCCAGCATTTT	CASSLPGQSLYSNQPQHF
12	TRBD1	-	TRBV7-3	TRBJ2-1	TGTGCCAGCAGCTTACGACAGGGTGAGCAGTTCTTC	CASSLRQGEQFF
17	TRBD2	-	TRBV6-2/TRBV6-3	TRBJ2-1	TGTGCCAGCAGTTACTCGGGCAGAGCGGGATCCTACAATGAGCAGTTCTTC	CASSYSGRAGSYNEQFF
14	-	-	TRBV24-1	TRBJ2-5	TGTGCCACCAGTGACCGGACTTACCAAGAGACCCAGTACTTC	CATSDRTYQETQYF
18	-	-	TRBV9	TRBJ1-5	TGTGCCAGCAGCGTAGGACCCCTGGGGGGAACTAGCAATCAGCCCCAGCATTTT	CASSVGPLGGTSNQPQHF
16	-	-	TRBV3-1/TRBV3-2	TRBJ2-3	TGTGCCAGCAGCCACCCCGACCCGGGGGGCCCAGATACGCAGTATTTT	CASSHPDPGGPDTQYF
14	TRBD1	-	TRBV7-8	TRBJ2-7	TGTGCCAGCAGCTTGACAGGGGACGCAGGAGGGCAGTACTTC	CASSLTGDAGGQYF
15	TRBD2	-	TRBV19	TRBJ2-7	TGTGCCAGTAGTATAGGAGGAGCGGGAGCGGACGAGCAGTACTTC	CASSIGGAGADEQYF
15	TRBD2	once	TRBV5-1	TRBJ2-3	TGCGCCAGCCGGAGGTGGGCGGGAGATCCAGATACGCAGTATTTT	CASRRWAGDPDTQYF
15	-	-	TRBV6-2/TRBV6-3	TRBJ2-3	TGTGCCAGCAGTTACAACTGGCGGAACACAGATACGCAGTATTTT	CASSYNWRNTDTQYF
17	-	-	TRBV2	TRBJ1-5	TGTGCCAGCAGTGAAGGGAGGGGGGGATATGGCAATCAGCCCCAGCATTTT	CASSEGRGGYGNQPQHF
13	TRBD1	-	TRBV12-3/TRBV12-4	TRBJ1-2	TGTGCCAGCAGTTTAGACAGGGGTCTTGGCTACACCTTC	CASSLDRGLGYTF
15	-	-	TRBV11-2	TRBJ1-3	TGTGCCAGCAGCCCCGGACTTGCGTCAGGAAACACCATATATTTT	CASSPGLASGNTIYF